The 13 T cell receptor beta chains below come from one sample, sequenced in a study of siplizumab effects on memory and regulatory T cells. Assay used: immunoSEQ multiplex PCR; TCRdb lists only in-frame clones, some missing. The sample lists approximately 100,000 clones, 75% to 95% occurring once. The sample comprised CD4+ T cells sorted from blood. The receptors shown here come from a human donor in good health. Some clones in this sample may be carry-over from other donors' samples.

CDR3 sequence: CASSYRGTNEQYF. The CDR3 DNA follows: TGTGCCAGCAGTTACCGCGGGACCAACGAGCAGTACTTC. This chain connects TRBV6-6 to TRBJ2-7; D possibly corresponds to TRBD2 (6 bases). V was pared by 2 bases and J by 5 bases, with 10 bases between. This CDR3 has 13 residues. Germline CDR1 reads MNHNY; CDR2 reads SVGAGI (reference sequence).

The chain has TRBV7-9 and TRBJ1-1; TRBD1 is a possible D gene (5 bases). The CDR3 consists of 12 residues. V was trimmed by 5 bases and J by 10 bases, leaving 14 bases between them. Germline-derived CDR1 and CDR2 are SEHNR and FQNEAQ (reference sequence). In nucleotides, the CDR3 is TGTGCCAGCAGCCCCCCCGTCGGGGGAGCTTTCTTT. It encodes CASSPPVGGAFF.

The CDR3 region has the DNA TGTGCCAGCAGTCCCTTAGCCAAAAACATTCAGTACTTC. Amino acids: CASSPLAKNIQYF. V is TRBV6-4 and J is TRBJ2-4, with unresolved D. The CDR3 loop spans 13 amino acids. The V and J ends lost 5 bases and 0 bases respectively, with 5 bases between them. Germline CDR1 and CDR2: MRHNA and SNTAGT.

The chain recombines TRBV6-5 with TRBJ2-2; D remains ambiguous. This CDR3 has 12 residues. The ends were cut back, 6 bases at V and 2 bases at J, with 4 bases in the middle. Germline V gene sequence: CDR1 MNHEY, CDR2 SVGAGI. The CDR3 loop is CASRANTGELFF. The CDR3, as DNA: TGTGCCAGCAGGGCAAACACCGGGGAGCTGTTTTTT.

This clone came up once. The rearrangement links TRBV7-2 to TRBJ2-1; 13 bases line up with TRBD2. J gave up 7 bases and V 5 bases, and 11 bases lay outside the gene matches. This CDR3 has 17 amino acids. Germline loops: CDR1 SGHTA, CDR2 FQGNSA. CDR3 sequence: CASSPNRLAGGANEQFF. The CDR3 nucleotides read TGTGCCAGCAGCCCAAACCGACTAGCGGGGGGAGCTAATGAGCAGTTCTTC.

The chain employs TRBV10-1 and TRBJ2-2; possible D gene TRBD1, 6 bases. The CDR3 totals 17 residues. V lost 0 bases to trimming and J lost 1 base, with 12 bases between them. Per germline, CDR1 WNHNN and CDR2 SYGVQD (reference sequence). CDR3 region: CASSESGGRRNTGELFF. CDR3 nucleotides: TGCGCCAGCAGTGAGTCTGGGGGCCGCCGGAACACCGGGGAGCTGTTTTTT.

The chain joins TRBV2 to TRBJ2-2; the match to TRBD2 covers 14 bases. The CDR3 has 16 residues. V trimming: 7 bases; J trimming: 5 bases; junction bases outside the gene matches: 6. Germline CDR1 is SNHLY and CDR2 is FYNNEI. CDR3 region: CASTSGLAGGTGELFF. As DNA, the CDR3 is TGTGCCAGCACCTCCGGACTAGCGGGAGGTACCGGGGAGCTGTTTTTT.

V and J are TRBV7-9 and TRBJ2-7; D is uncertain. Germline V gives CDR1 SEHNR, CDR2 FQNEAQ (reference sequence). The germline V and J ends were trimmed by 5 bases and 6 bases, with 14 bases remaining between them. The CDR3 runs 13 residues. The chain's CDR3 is CASSQVQLSEQYF. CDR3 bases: TGTGCCAGCAGCCAGGTGCAGTTATCCGAGCAGTACTTC.

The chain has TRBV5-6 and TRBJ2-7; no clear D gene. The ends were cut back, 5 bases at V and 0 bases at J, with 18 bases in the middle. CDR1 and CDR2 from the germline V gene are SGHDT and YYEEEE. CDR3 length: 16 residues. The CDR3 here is CASSLIYRPSSYEQYF. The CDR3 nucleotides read TGTGCCAGCAGTCTAATCTACCGACCCAGCTCCTACGAGCAGTACTTC.

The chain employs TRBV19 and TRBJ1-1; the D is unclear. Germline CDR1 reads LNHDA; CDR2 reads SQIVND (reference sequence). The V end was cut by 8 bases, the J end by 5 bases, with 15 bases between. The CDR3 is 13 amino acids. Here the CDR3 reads CASSRLVGTEAFF. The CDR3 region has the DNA TGTGCCAGTTCAAGGTTAGTGGGGACTGAAGCTTTCTTT.

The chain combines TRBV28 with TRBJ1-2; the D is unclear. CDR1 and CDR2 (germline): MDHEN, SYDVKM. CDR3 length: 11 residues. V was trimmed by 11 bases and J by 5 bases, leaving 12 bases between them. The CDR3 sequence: CALGGQYGYTF. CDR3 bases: TGTGCCTTAGGAGGGCAATATGGCTACACCTTC.

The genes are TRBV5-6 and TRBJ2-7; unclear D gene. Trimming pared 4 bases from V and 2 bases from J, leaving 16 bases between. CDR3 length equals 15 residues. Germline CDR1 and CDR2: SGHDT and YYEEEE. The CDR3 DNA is TGTGCCAGCAGCCTGAGACGAAAGGGAACCTACGAGCAGTACTTC. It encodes CASSLRRKGTYEQYF.

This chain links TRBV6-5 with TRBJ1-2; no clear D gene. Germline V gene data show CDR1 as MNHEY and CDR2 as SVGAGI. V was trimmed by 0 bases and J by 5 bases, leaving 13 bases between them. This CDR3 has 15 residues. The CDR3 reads CASSYSAGSMYGYTF. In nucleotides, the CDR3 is TGTGCCAGCAGTTACTCGGCAGGTTCGATGTATGGCTACACCTTC.